This is a list of T cell receptor beta chains from one sample in a study of shared clonotypes between healthy human individuals. The table came from immunoSEQ multiplex PCR; TCRdb's copy has only in-frame clones and leaves some out. Among over a million clones, 70% to 80% were seen once, and the ten largest hold more than 0.45%. Material: memory CD4+ T cells from PBMCs. All receptors derive from a man aged 18 to 35 in good health. Some clones in this sample may be carry-over from other donors' samples. Both conserved end residues are part of each CDR3. D genes are given only for firm matches. Clone size, where shown, is once, few, many, or a class for clones that have expanded.

size	D	V	J	CDR3	DNA
NA	NA	TRBV6-5	TRBJ1-5	CASSRTGTLGEPQHF	TGTGCCAGCAGTAGAACAGGGACCCTCGGGGAGCCCCAGCATTTT
NA	NA	TRBV11-2	TRBJ2-7	CASSLDPFEGYEQYF	TGTGCCAGCAGCTTAGATCCTTTTGAAGGCTACGAGCAGTACTTC
NA	NA	TRBV2	TRBJ2-3	CASSRSGFTDTQYF	TGTGCCAGCAGCCGGAGTGGCTTCACAGATACGCAGTATTTT
NA	NA	TRBV29-1	TRBJ1-2	CSTTDGATF	TGCAGCACTACAGACGGGGCCACCTTC
NA	NA	TRBV18	TRBJ1-3	CASEYERGRNTIYF	TGTGCCAGCGAGTACGAGAGGGGGAGAAACACCATATATTTT
NA	TRBD1	TRBV2	TRBJ1-5	CASSPGQPNQPQHF	TGTGCCAGCAGCCCGGGACAGCCGAATCAGCCCCAGCATTTT
NA	NA	TRBV2	TRBJ2-1	CASSVFGREQFF	TGTGCCAGCAGTGTATTTGGGCGTGAACAGTTCTTC
few	TRBD2	TRBV4-2	TRBJ2-7	CASSQVSGSPNEQYF	TGTGCCAGCAGCCAAGTCAGCGGGAGCCCCAACGAGCAGTACTTC
NA	TRBD2	TRBV5-1	TRBJ2-3	CASSLDLSGSSLHTQYF	TGCGCCAGCAGCTTGGATCTTAGCGGGAGTTCATTGCATACGCAGTATTTT
NA	TRBD2	TRBV29-1	TRBJ2-7	CSVVGLAVPEQYF	TGCAGCGTTGTTGGTCTAGCGGTCCCCGAGCAGTACTTC
NA	NA	TRBV21-1	TRBJ2-7	CASSKGGRGYEQYF	TGTGCCAGCAGCAAAGGAGGAAGGGGCTACGAGCAGTACTTC
once	NA	TRBV4-1	TRBJ2-5	CASSQGARETQYF	TGCGCCAGCAGCCAAGGGGCGAGGGAGACCCAGTACTTC
once	NA	TRBV10-1	TRBJ1-3	CASSDIVGNTIYF	TGCGCCAGCAGTGATATCGTTGGTAACACCATATATTTT
NA	NA	TRBV5-1	TRBJ2-7	CASSLGPDYEQYF	TGCGCCAGCAGCTTGGGGCCGGACTACGAGCAGTACTTC
NA	NA	TRBV25-1	TRBJ2-2	CASSDSRQGGTGELFF	TGTGCCAGCAGTGACTCAAGACAGGGAGGCACCGGGGAGCTGTTTTTT
NA	NA	TRBV11-2	TRBJ2-5	CASSPSLWETQYF	TGTGCCAGCAGCCCGAGTCTTTGGGAGACCCAGTACTTC
once	TRBD1	TRBV2	TRBJ1-1	CASSRRSGGNTEAFF	TGTGCCAGCTCTCGGAGGTCAGGGGGTAACACTGAAGCTTTCTTT
NA	NA	TRBV15	TRBJ2-2	CATSTEGRTSDTGELFF	TGTGCCACCAGCACGGAGGGGCGGACAAGCGACACCGGGGAGCTGTTTTTT
NA	TRBD2	TRBV5-1	TRBJ2-5	CASSSTSGRAVGETQYF	TGCGCCAGCAGCTCGACTAGCGGGAGGGCCGTCGGGGAGACCCAGTACTTC
once	NA	TRBV5-1	TRBJ2-3	CASSSRGASTDTQYF	TGCGCCAGCAGCTCCAGGGGAGCGAGCACAGATACGCAGTATTTT
NA	NA	TRBV7-8	TRBJ1-5	CASSLVGSSYSNQPQHF	TGTGCCAGCAGCTTAGTGGGCAGCTCTTATAGCAATCAGCCCCAGCATTTT
NA	NA	TRBV2	TRBJ1-4	CASRVGSLNEKLFF	TGTGCCAGCAGGGTGGGATCTTTAAATGAAAAACTGTTTTTT
NA	TRBD1	TRBV29-1	TRBJ1-2	CSVAQSLVSQGGTF	TGCAGCGTTGCGCAATCTTTAGTGAGTCAGGGGGGCACCTTC
NA	TRBD1	TRBV19	TRBJ1-5	CASSHRGSNQPQHF	TGTGCCAGTAGTCACAGGGGAAGCAATCAGCCCCAGCATTTT
once	NA	TRBV28	TRBJ1-2	CASSSGTLLTGGYTF	TGTGCCAGCAGCTCCGGGACTCTGCTAACTGGGGGCTACACCTTC
many	NA	TRBV2	TRBJ1-2	CASSEAGDYGYTF	TGTGCCAGCAGTGAAGCCGGGGACTATGGCTACACCTTC
NA	NA	TRBV7-2	TRBJ2-5	CASSRDAVETQYF	TGTGCCAGCAGCCGGGACGCGGTGGAGACCCAGTACTTC
NA	NA	TRBV11-2	TRBJ2-1	CASSLDRAQLKFF	TGTGCCAGCAGCTTAGATCGCGCGCAGTTAAAGTTCTTC
NA	NA	TRBV11-2	TRBJ2-5	CASSRGGVQETQYF	TGTGCCAGCAGCCGCGGCGGGGTCCAAGAGACCCAGTACTTC
NA	NA	TRBV6-4	TRBJ2-7	CASSGRDEQYF	TGTGCCAGCAGCGGACGGGACGAGCAGTACTTC
NA	TRBD1	TRBV7-9	TRBJ2-1	CASSLVQGAANNEQFF	TGTGCCAGCAGCTTAGTTCAGGGGGCTGCGAACAATGAGCAGTTCTTC
NA	TRBD1	TRBV5-8	TRBJ1-2	CASSRPGQTYGYTF	TGTGCCAGCAGCCGTCCGGGACAGACGTATGGCTACACCTTC
NA	TRBD1	TRBV29-1	TRBJ1-1	CSVFRTGANTEAFF	TGCAGCGTTTTCCGGACAGGGGCGAACACTGAAGCTTTCTTT
NA	TRBD2	TRBV27	TRBJ2-7	CASSLSIRTSGVPYEQYF	TGTGCCAGCAGTTTATCGATTCGGACTAGCGGGGTTCCCTACGAGCAGTACTTC
once	NA	TRBV28	TRBJ1-2	CASSVPRGYGYTF	TGTGCCAGCAGTGTCCCGAGGGGCTATGGCTACACCTTC
once	NA	TRBV5-6	TRBJ2-5	CASSFRVETQYF	TGTGCCAGCAGCTTTAGGGTAGAGACCCAGTACTTC
once	TRBD2	TRBV2	TRBJ2-1	CASSPGLAGSWEQFF	TGTGCCAGCAGTCCAGGACTAGCGGGCTCGTGGGAGCAGTTCTTC
NA	NA	TRBV25-1	TRBJ1-2	CASSELSGTGRGYTF	TGTGCCAGCAGTGAACTATCCGGGACGGGTCGAGGCTACACCTTC
few	NA	TRBV30	TRBJ1-2	CACRRPLRQSGLYGYTF	TGTGCCTGCCGACGTCCCCTCCGGCAGAGTGGGCTATATGGCTACACCTTC
NA	TRBD2	TRBV5-8	TRBJ2-7	CASRGGPYEQYF	TGTGCCAGCCGCGGGGGGCCATACGAGCAGTACTTC
NA	NA	TRBV4-1	TRBJ2-1	CASSQDPRRPSSYNEQFF	TGCGCCAGCAGCCAAGATCCGAGGCGACCCAGCTCCTACAATGAGCAGTTCTTC
NA	TRBD1	TRBV5-1	TRBJ2-5	CASSSVTGRETQYF	TGCGCCAGCAGCTCAGTGACAGGGCGAGAGACCCAGTACTTC
few	NA	TRBV25-1	TRBJ2-1	CASSSSRFGEQFF	TGTGCCAGCAGTTCGAGCCGGTTTGGTGAGCAGTTCTTC
NA	NA	TRBV9	TRBJ1-4	CASSVEGLGEKLFF	TGTGCCAGCAGCGTAGAAGGGTTAGGAGAAAAACTGTTTTTT
many	TRBD1	TRBV13	TRBJ1-1	CASSRNRGGAEAFF	TGTGCCAGCAGTCGAAACAGGGGAGGAGCTGAAGCTTTCTTT
NA	NA	TRBV5-6	TRBJ2-7	CASSSLGLSYEQYF	TGTGCCAGCAGCTCCCTGGGACTGTCCTACGAGCAGTACTTC
NA	NA	TRBV28	TRBJ2-3	CASHGAGTDTQYF	TGTGCCAGCCACGGAGCAGGGACAGATACGCAGTATTTT
many	TRBD2	TRBV9	TRBJ2-3	CASSLGGLAGGVADTQYF	TGTGCCAGCAGCCTCGGGGGTCTAGCGGGAGGGGTTGCAGATACGCAGTATTTT
NA	NA	TRBV2	TRBJ2-1	CASSGTLYNEQFF	TGTGCCAGCAGCGGGACCCTATACAATGAGCAGTTCTTC
NA	NA	TRBV5-1	TRBJ2-1	CASSLEQGRVNWFF	TGCGCCAGCAGCTTGGAGCAGGGTCGGGTGAACTGGTTCTTC
NA	TRBD2	TRBV7-9	TRBJ2-3	CASSLGIAGDTQYF	TGTGCCAGCAGCTTAGGGATAGCGGGAGATACGCAGTATTTT
NA	NA	TRBV4-1	TRBJ2-3	CASSLRTGTDTQYF	TGCGCCAGCAGCCTTCGGACCGGTACAGATACGCAGTATTTT
NA	TRBD2	TRBV29-1	TRBJ2-7	CSASSGYYEQYF	TGCAGCGCCAGTAGCGGGTACTACGAGCAGTACTTC